A single sample is the source of the 29 T cell receptor beta chains below, sequenced in a study of CD8+ T cells in alopecia areata. Extracted RNA was reverse transcribed into cDNA, the sequencing template. TCRdb's copy holds only in-frame clones and misses some; the assay was immunoSEQ multiplex PCR. The table has over 250,000 clones, 50% to 75% seen once. Sample treatment: oral pan-JAK inhibitor, 5-10 mg twice daily. Here the sequenced sample was CD4+ T cells sorted from blood, taken at approximately week 52, from a patient treated with tofacitinib. The receptors derive from a human donor with alopecia areata.

This chain connects TRBV5-1 to TRBJ2-1, with 7 bases matching TRBD1. This CDR3 has 16 residues. The V gene's germline CDR1 is SGHRS and CDR2 YFSETQ. Germline trimming cut 4 bases from V and 3 bases from J; bases unmatched to any gene: 10. CDR3 residues: CASSLGQLPVYNEQFF. CDR3 nucleotides: TGCGCCAGCAGCCTGGGACAGCTGCCTGTCTACAATGAGCAGTTCTTC.

V is TRBV30 and J is TRBJ2-5, with D perhaps given as TRBD1 or TRBD2 (5 bases each). V lost 1 base to trimming and J lost 4 bases, with 13 bases between them. This CDR3 region has 14 residues. Germline CDR1 reads GTSNPN; CDR2 reads SVGIG (reference sequence). The CDR3 DNA reads as TGTGCCTGGAGTGCTACGGGGACGTCAGAGACCCAGTACTTC. Its protein is CAWSATGTSETQYF.

The count of this clone is one. The gene calls are TRBV7-2 and TRBJ2-7, with D unclear. V was pared by 2 bases and J by 3 bases, with 5 bases between. The CDR3 length is 12 residues. Germline lookup yields CDR1 SGHTA and CDR2 FQGNSA. CDR3 nucleotides: TGTGCCAGCAGCTTAACAGACTACGAGCAGTACTTC. Protein sequence: CASSLTDYEQYF.

This clone appeared a few times. V usage is TRBV6-5 and J usage is TRBJ1-5; D ambiguous. Germline CDR1 MNHEY, CDR2 SVGAGI. The V gene lost 3 bases and the J gene lost 5 bases, with 11 bases spanning the gap. The CDR3 contains 14 residues. The CDR3 bases are TGTGCCAGCAGTTATCTTGGCACCGATCAGCCCCAGCATTTT. It translates to CASSYLGTDQPQHF.

CDR3 loop: CASSLTLAFF. DNA for the CDR3: TGTGCCAGCAGCTTAACCCTAGCTTTCTTT. The rearrangement links TRBV7-3 to TRBJ1-1; D gene uncertain. CDR3 length: 10 residues. Germline lookup yields CDR1 SGHTA and CDR2 FQGTGA. V lost 0 bases, J lost 10 bases, and 3 bases lay in between.

The rearrangement uses TRBV14 and TRBJ1-2; D may be TRBD1 (5 bases). V was clipped by 1 base and J by 4 bases, with 7 bases between them. The CDR3 has 13 amino acids. Germline V CDR1 and CDR2: SGHDN, FVKESK. The CDR3 sequence: CASSQARAYGYTF. DNA for the CDR3: TGTGCCAGCAGCCAAGCCAGGGCCTATGGCTACACCTTC.

This clone has only a few counts. The chain has TRBV9 and TRBJ1-2; D is undetermined. Germline V gene sequence: CDR1 SGDLS, CDR2 YYNGEE. With 0 bases removed from V and 8 bases from J, the gap between germline ends came to 17 bases. The CDR3 totals 15 residues. For the CDR3, the DNA is TGTGCCAGCAGCGTAGCTCACGTCGGCGGGGAGGGCTACACCTTC. Residues: CASSVAHVGGEGYTF.

This clone was detected only a few times. The rearrangement links TRBV6-6 to TRBJ1-1; D not resolved. Germline V CDR1 and CDR2: MNHNY, SVGAGI (reference sequence). Trimming removed 4 bases at V and 3 bases at J, with 6 bases between. CDR3 length: 12 residues. CDR3 DNA: TGTGCCAGCAGTTTCGAAGACACTGAAGCTTTCTTT. It specifies CASSFEDTEAFF.

This clone was detected only a few times. The chain carries TRBV9 and TRBJ2-2, with 9 bases aligning to TRBD1. The germline CDR1 and CDR2 sequences are SGDLS and YYNGEE. Trimming at V came to 3 bases and at J to 7 bases, leaving 4 bases not matched to a gene. This CDR3 has 14 amino acids. CDR3 protein: CASSATGGGGELFF. CDR3 nucleotide sequence: TGTGCCAGCAGCGCAACAGGGGGCGGCGGGGAGCTGTTTTTT. Complete variable domain (other parts from reference TRBV9 and TRBJ2-2): DSGVTQTPKHLITATGQRVTLRCSPRSGDLSVYWYQQSLDQGLQFLIQYYNGEERAKGNILERFSAQQFPDLHSELNLSSLELGDSALYFCASSATGGGGELFFGEGSRLTVL.

The V and J genes are TRBV15 and TRBJ2-7; 9 nucleotides line up with TRBD1. The germline V gene encodes CDR1 LNHNV and CDR2 YYDKDF (reference sequence). J gave up 3 bases and V 0 bases, and 9 bases lay outside the gene matches. CDR3 size: 17 residues. This CDR3 reads CATSRDATGTGIYEQYF. In nucleotides, the CDR3 is TGTGCCACCAGCAGAGACGCTACCGGGACAGGGATCTACGAGCAGTACTTC.

The J gene is TRBJ1-5, the V gene TRBV29-1; tentative D call: TRBD1 (5 bases). Germline V lookup: CDR1 SQVTM, CDR2 ANQGSEA. The CDR3 spans 13 residues. V lost 5 bases and J lost 3, with 11 bases in between. The CDR3 nucleotides are TGCAGCGTTTCCGACAGTCTCAATCAGCCCCAGCATTTT. The encoded protein is CSVSDSLNQPQHF.

The chain couples TRBV29-1 to TRBJ2-1; maybe TRBD1 (6 bases). Trimming removed 0 bases at V and 3 bases at J, with 9 bases between. The CDR3 consists of 14 residues. Germline loops: CDR1 SQVTM, CDR2 ANQGSEA. The CDR3 bases are TGCAGCGTTGAAGATCTGACAGGCTACAATGAGCAGTTCTTC. Residues: CSVEDLTGYNEQFF.

This clone occurred once. This chain links TRBV7-2 with TRBJ1-2, with 7 bases fitting TRBD1. Germline loops: CDR1 SGHTA, CDR2 FQGNSA. The CDR3 covers 14 residues. The V segment lost 5 bases and the J segment 4 bases; nucleotides outside the gene matches: 7. CDR3 sequence: CASSPGQERYGYTF. The CDR3 DNA is TGTGCCAGCAGCCCCGGACAGGAGCGCTATGGCTACACCTTC.

As concerns this clone: The sample has other DNA sequences that encode this CDR3 too. The rearrangement joins TRBV30 to TRBJ1-2; 8 bases fit TRBD1. CDR3 size: 13 residues. CDR1 and CDR2 (germline): GTSNPN, SVGIG (reference sequence). V lost 4 bases, J lost 7 bases, and 8 bases stayed unmatched. CDR3 sequence: CAWTRGQGGGYTF. The CDR3 DNA is TGTGCCTGGACCAGAGGACAGGGCGGTGGCTACACCTTC.

In DNA, the CDR3 is TGTGCCAGCAGCCCAGGGTTCCCCTACGAGCAGTACTTC. Amino acids: CASSPGFPYEQYF. The rearrangement links TRBV7-3 to TRBJ2-7, with D perhaps matching TRBD1 (5 bases). This CDR3 has 13 residues. Germline V gene sequence: CDR1 SGHTA, CDR2 FQGTGA. Trimming took 5 bases from V and 2 from J, leaving 10 bases between them.

The genes are TRBV9 and TRBJ1-6, with 7 bases matching TRBD1. Per the germline V gene, CDR1 is SGDLS and CDR2 is YYNGEE. The CDR3 covers 15 residues. V lost 2 bases to trimming and J lost 3 bases; unmatched junction nucleotides: 2. In DNA form, the CDR3 reads TGTGCCAGCAGCGTCGCAGGGGGCTATAATTCACCCCTCCACTTT. Translation gives CASSVAGGYNSPLHF.

The rearrangement uses TRBV10-3 and TRBJ1-6, with D possibly matching TRBD1 (6 bases). Trimming pared 3 bases from V and 10 bases from J, leaving 7 bases between. Germline CDR1 is ENHRY and CDR2 is SYGVKD. The CDR3 runs 12 residues. CDR3 protein: CAISEGGSPLHF. The DNA of the CDR3 is TGTGCCATCAGTGAAGGGGGATCACCCCTCCACTTT.

The genes are TRBV5-6 and TRBJ1-1; D is undetermined. Germline V gene lookup returns CDR1 SGHDT and CDR2 YYEEEE. The CDR3 runs to 14 residues. Trimming removed 3 bases at V and 1 base at J, with 10 bases between. CDR3 in amino acids: CASSSLNENTEAFF. The CDR3 DNA reads as TGTGCCAGCAGCTCCCTCAACGAGAACACTGAAGCTTTCTTT.

The J gene is TRBJ2-1, the V gene TRBV20-1, with D uncertain. In germline, CDR1 is DFQATT, CDR2 SNEGSKA (reference sequence). This CDR3 is 11 amino acids long. V lost 0 bases to trimming and J lost 16 bases, with 13 bases between them. This chain's CDR3 is CSARDRVLLFF. CDR3 coding DNA: TGCAGTGCTAGAGATCGAGTGCTCCTCTTCTTC.

V gene TRBV29-1 combines with J gene TRBJ2-7; TRBD1 is a possible D gene (6 bases). CDR3 size: 11 residues. Germline V CDR1 and CDR2: SQVTM, ANQGSEA. Trimming removed 7 bases from V and 3 bases from J, with 10 bases in between. This CDR3 reads CSASQGYEQYF. The CDR3 DNA follows: TGCAGCGCATCACAGGGCTACGAGCAGTACTTC.

The rearrangement joins TRBV6-1 to TRBJ1-1; maybe TRBD1 (5 bases). The V gene's germline CDR1 is MNHNS and CDR2 SASEGT. Between the trimmed V and J ends, which lost 1 base and 6 bases, there was a span of 9 bases. This CDR3 comprises 13 residues. CDR3: CASSEGPTAEAFF. The DNA of the CDR3 is TGTGCCAGCAGTGAAGGCCCGACAGCTGAAGCTTTCTTT.

The genes are TRBV5-4 and TRBJ1-2, with D perhaps TRBD1 (6 bases). This CDR3 has 13 amino acids. Between the trimmed V and J ends, which lost 4 bases and 7 bases, there was a span of 14 bases. From germline, CDR1 is SGHNT and CDR2 YYREEE (reference sequence). The CDR3 DNA follows: TGTGCCAGCAGCGCAGGACAGAGAACTGGCTACACCTTC. It yields the protein CASSAGQRTGYTF.

The rearrangement joins TRBV29-1 to TRBJ2-1; 11 nucleotides agree with TRBD2. This CDR3 is built from 13 residues. Germline V lookup: CDR1 SQVTM, CDR2 ANQGSEA. Trimming at V came to 5 bases and at J to 7 bases, leaving 4 bases not matched to a gene. CDR3 amino acids: CSVKRLAGNEQFF. For the CDR3, the DNA is TGCAGCGTTAAACGACTAGCGGGGAATGAGCAGTTCTTC.

The chain recombines TRBV29-1 with TRBJ1-1, with no clear D. This CDR3 is 12 amino acids long. V lost 4 bases to trimming and J lost 1 base, with 7 bases between them. Germline CDR1 reads SQVTM; CDR2 reads ANQGSEA. Here the CDR3 DNA reads TGCAGCGTTGCCTTCGGGAACACTGAAGCTTTCTTT. Translation: CSVAFGNTEAFF. Looking up the rest from reference TRBV29-1 and TRBJ1-1 gives the full variable domain: SAVISQKPSRDICQRGTSLTIQCQVDSQVTMMFWYRQQPGQSLTLIATANQGSEATYESGFVIDKFPISRPNLTFSTLTVSNMSPEDSSIYLCSVAFGNTEAFFGQGTRLTVV.

The V call is TRBV28, the J call TRBJ2-1; possible D gene TRBD2, 6 bases. Trimming removed 5 bases at V and 8 bases at J, with 10 bases between. CDR1 is MDHEN and CDR2 is SYDVKM in the germline V gene. The CDR3 has 12 residues. The CDR3 sequence: CASSPPGDEQFF. In nucleotides, the CDR3 is TGTGCCAGCAGTCCCCCGGGGGATGAGCAGTTCTTC.

The J gene is TRBJ2-1, the V gene TRBV27; 7 positions match TRBD2. Looked up from germline, CDR1 is MNHEY and CDR2 is SMNVEV (reference sequence). The V segment lost 4 bases and the J segment 4 bases; nucleotides outside the gene matches: 4. The CDR3 is 14 residues long. CDR3 in DNA: TGTGCCAGCAGTTATGCGGGGGTGTACAATGAGCAGTTCTTC. Protein: CASSYAGVYNEQFF.

J is TRBJ1-3 and V is TRBV30; tentatively, D is TRBD1 (5 bases). The CDR3 totals 15 residues. The germline V gene encodes CDR1 GTSNPN and CDR2 SVGIG (reference sequence). V was clipped by 3 bases and J by 0 bases, with 12 bases between them. In nucleotides, the CDR3 is TGTGCCTGGAGGGCCGACAGACCCTCTGGAAACACCATATATTTT. It yields the protein CAWRADRPSGNTIYF.

This clone was recorded a few times. The CDR3 sequence is CASSPMGQAQNIQYF. The CDR3 DNA is TGTGCCAGCTCACCAATGGGACAGGCCCAAAACATTCAGTACTTC. The chain links TRBV18 to TRBJ2-4; 8 nucleotides align to TRBD1. The CDR3 loop spans 15 amino acids. V shed 2 bases and J 5 bases; nucleotides not matched to a gene: 5. Germline V gives CDR1 KGHSH, CDR2 LQKENI.

The table lists this clone with a count of one. The chain joins TRBV29-1 to TRBJ2-5, with 9 bases fitting TRBD1. The length of the CDR3 is 14 residues. Germline V gene sequence: CDR1 SQVTM, CDR2 ANQGSEA. With V trimmed by 7 bases and J by 5 bases, 11 bases remained unmatched. The CDR3 DNA is TGCAGCGCCGTGAGAGCGACAGGGGGGGAGACCCAGTACTTC. Translating it yields CSAVRATGGETQYF.